Each of the 9 T cell receptor beta chains below was sequenced from the same sample in a study of T cell repertoires in cytomegalovirus infection. TCRdb reprocessed the reads via MiXCR and lists one record per CDR3 protein. The sample holds around 290,000 distinct CDR3 sequences, under 30% seen once. The sequencing input was PBMCs. The receptors derive from a human donor in good health (CMV status not recorded). Some clones in this sample may be carry-over from other donors' samples.

This clonotype was counted a few times. This chain connects TRBV20-1 to TRBJ1-2; D ambiguous. Germline loops: CDR1 DFQATT, CDR2 SNEGSKA (reference sequence). The CDR3 length is 13 residues. Trimming stripped 0 bases from V and 8 bases from J, with 13 bases between. CDR3 protein: CSARDTRDWGYTF. The CDR3, as DNA: TGCAGTGCTAGAGATACGCGGGATTGGGGCTACACCTTC.

This clonotype has only a few counts. This rearrangement joins TRBV10-3 to TRBJ1-5; D is possibly TRBD1 (5 bases). Germline-derived CDR1 and CDR2 are ENHRY and SYGVKD. V dropped 0 bases and J dropped 2 bases, with 14 bases sitting between them. This CDR3 is 17 amino acids long. CDR3 sequence reads: CAISESRGEWGNQPQHF. The CDR3 bases are TGTGCCATCAGTGAGTCGAGAGGGGAATGGGGCAATCAGCCCCAGCATTTT.

The sample holds a few counts of this clonotype. The chain has TRBV11-2 and TRBJ1-5; TRBD1 matches at 7 bases. CDR1 and CDR2 (germline): SGHAT, FQNNGV. Trimming took 5 bases from V and 7 from J; bases not matched to a gene: 8. This CDR3 has 14 residues. CDR3 nucleotide sequence: TGTGCCAGCAGCCCGACAGGGACTGGGCAGCCCCAGCATTTT. Translating it yields CASSPTGTGQPQHF.

V gene TRBV7-2 combines with J gene TRBJ1-3, with 9 bases lining up with TRBD1. Trimming took 1 base from V and 2 from J; bases not matched to a gene: 6. Germline CDR1 and CDR2: SGHTA and FQGNSA. This CDR3 is built from 17 residues. CDR3 amino acids: CASSLVGQGIAGNTIYF. The CDR3 DNA reads TGTGCCAGCAGCTTAGTGGGACAGGGTATCGCTGGAAACACCATATATTTT.

This clonotype came up a few times. The chain carries TRBV28 and TRBJ2-1, with a tentative D call TRBD1 (5 bases). CDR1 and CDR2 (germline): MDHEN, SYDVKM. V was trimmed by 6 bases and J by 6 bases, leaving 15 bases between them. CDR3 size: 14 residues. CDR3 nucleotide sequence: TGTGCCAGCAGCCCCAGATGGGGCTTCAATGAGCAGTTCTTC. It yields the protein CASSPRWGFNEQFF.

This clonotype has only a few counts. The chain employs TRBV28 and TRBJ1-1; D unresolved. Germline V lookup: CDR1 MDHEN, CDR2 SYDVKM. The CDR3 spans 15 residues. Trimming shortened V by 6 bases and J by 1 base, and 15 bases separated the two germline ends. The CDR3 is CASRLSGRGNTEAFF. The CDR3 DNA follows: TGTGCCAGCAGACTATCCGGACGGGGGAACACTGAAGCTTTCTTT.

Ten or more counts support this clonotype. The chain combines TRBV20-1 with TRBJ1-2; D is undetermined. In germline, CDR1 is DFQATT, CDR2 SNEGSKA (reference sequence). The CDR3 runs 11 residues. V lost 6 bases, J lost 7 bases, and 12 bases lay in between. The CDR3, as DNA: TGCAGTGCCAACACACCGTCTGGCTACACCTTC. The encoded protein is CSANTPSGYTF.

CDR3 in DNA: TGTGCCAGCAGTGCAGCTTCAAACACCATATATTTT. It is translated as CASSAASNTIYF. The V gene is TRBV28, the J gene TRBJ1-3; D is uncertain. This CDR3 is 12 amino acids long. The V end was cut by 5 bases, the J end by 6 bases, with 8 bases between. Germline CDR1 and CDR2: MDHEN and SYDVKM.

This clonotype was detected many times. The chain links TRBV7-2 to TRBJ2-1; 7 bases fit TRBD1. With V trimmed by 8 bases and J by 3 bases, 7 bases remained unmatched. This CDR3 has 14 residues. Per germline, CDR1 SGHTA and CDR2 FQGNSA. The CDR3 DNA sequence: TGTGCCAGCGCGGTTGGGACAGACTACAATGAGCAGTTCTTC. This translates into CASAVGTDYNEQFF.